The entry below gives a single TCR beta chain sequence along with its context. The DNA is left out, because the CDR3 cannot be placed on it with certainty; the CDR3 is given as TCRdb lists it. The donor population consisted of healthy HIV-negative adults with no recent acute infections or vaccinations. The data belong to a study of shared clonotypes between healthy human individuals. Genomic DNA of every subset was divided equally among multiple immunoSEQ plates. Profiled with immunoSEQ multiplex PCR; TCRdb holds only in-frame clones, not every one. The sample yields under 1,100,000 clones, about 84% seen once. Including both end residues, the CDR3 is 13 amino acids long. Germline V CDR1 and CDR2: LNHDA, SQIVND (reference sequence).

The rearrangement links TRBV19 to TRBJ1-2. The sample comprised memory CD4+ T cells from PBMCs. The subset was: CD45RA-negative fraction. This TCR was sampled from a man aged 18 to 30 in good health. Some clones in this sample may be carry-over from other donors' samples. CDR3 region: CASSPFGSGGYTF.